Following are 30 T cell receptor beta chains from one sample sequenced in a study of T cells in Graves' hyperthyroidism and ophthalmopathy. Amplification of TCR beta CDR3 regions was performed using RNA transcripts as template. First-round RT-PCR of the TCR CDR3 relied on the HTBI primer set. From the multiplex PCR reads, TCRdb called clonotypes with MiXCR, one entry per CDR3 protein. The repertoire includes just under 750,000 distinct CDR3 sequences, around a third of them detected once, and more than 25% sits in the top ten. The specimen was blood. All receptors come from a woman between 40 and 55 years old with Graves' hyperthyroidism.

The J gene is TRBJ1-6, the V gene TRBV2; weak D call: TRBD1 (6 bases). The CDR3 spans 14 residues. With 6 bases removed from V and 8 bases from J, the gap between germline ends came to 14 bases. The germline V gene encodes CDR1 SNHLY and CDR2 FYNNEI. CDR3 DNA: TGTGCCAGCAGGGCCGGGGGCGAGTATTCACCCCTCCACTTT. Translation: CASRAGGEYSPLHF.

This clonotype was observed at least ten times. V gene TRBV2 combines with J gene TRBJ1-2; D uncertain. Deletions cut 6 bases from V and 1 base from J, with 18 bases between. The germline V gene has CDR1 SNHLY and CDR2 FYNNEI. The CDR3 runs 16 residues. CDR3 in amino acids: CASSVLLAGDNYGYTF. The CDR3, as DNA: TGTGCCAGCAGCGTCCTACTAGCCGGGGATAACTATGGCTACACCTTC.

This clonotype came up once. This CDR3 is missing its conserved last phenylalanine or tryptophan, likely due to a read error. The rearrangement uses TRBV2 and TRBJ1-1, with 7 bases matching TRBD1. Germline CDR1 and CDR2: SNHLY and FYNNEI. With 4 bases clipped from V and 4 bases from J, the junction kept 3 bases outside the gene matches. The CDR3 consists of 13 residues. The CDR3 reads CASSAQGGTEAFL. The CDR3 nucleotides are TGTGCCAGCAGTGCGCAGGGGGGCACTGAAGCTTTCCTT.

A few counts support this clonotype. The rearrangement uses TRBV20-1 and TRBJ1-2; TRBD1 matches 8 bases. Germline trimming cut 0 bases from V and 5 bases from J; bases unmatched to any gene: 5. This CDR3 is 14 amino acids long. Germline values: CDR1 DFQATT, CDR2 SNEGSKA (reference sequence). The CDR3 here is CSARERTGKYGYTF. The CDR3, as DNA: TGCAGTGCTAGAGAAAGGACAGGGAAGTATGGCTACACCTTC.

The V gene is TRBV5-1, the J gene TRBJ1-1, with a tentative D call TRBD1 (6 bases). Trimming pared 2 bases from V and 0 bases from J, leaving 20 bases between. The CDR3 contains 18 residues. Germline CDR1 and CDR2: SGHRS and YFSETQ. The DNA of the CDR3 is TGCGCCAGCAGCTTATGGGGGCCGCGGTTACTCATGAACACTGAAGCTTTCTTT. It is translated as CASSLWGPRLLMNTEAFF. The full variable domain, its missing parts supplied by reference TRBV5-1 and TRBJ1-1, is KAGVTQTPRYLIKTRGQQVTLSCSPISGHRSVSWYQQTPGQGLQFLFEYFSETQRNKGNFPGRFSGRQFSNSRSEMNVSTLELGDSALYLCASSLWGPRLLMNTEAFFGQGTRLTVV.

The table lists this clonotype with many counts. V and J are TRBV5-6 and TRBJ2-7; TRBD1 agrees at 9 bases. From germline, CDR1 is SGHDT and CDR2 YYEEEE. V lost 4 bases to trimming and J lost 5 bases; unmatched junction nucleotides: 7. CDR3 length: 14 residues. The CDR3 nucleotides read TGTGCCAGCAGCATCCGGGACAGGGTCCACGAGCAGTACTTC. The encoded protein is CASSIRDRVHEQYF. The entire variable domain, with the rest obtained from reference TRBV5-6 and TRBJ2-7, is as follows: DAGVTQSPTHLIKTRGQQVTLRCSPKSGHDTVSWYQQALGQGPQFIFQYYEEEERQRGNFPDRFSGHQFPNYSSELNVNALLLGDSALYLCASSIRDRVHEQYFGPGTRLTVT.

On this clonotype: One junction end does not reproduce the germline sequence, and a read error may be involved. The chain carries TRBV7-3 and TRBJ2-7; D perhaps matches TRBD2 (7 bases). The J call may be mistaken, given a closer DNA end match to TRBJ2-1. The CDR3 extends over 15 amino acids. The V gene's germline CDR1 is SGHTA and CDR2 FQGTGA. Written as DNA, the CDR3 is TGTGCCAGCAGCCCAGGGGCGGGAGTCTACGATGAGCAGTTCTTC. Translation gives CASSPGAGVYDEQFF.

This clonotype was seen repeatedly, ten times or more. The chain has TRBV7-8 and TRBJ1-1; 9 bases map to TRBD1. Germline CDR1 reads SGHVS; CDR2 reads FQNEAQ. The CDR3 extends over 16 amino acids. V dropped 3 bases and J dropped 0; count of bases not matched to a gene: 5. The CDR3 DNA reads TGTGCCAGCAGCTTGTACCGGGACAGGGTGAACACTGAAGCTTTCTTT. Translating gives CASSLYRDRVNTEAFF.

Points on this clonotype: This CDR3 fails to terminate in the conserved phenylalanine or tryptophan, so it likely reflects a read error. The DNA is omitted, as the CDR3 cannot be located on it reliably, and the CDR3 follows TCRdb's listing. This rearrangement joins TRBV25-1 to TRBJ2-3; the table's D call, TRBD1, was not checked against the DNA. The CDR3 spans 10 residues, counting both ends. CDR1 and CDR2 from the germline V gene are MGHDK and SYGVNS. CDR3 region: CASSPQRRPP.

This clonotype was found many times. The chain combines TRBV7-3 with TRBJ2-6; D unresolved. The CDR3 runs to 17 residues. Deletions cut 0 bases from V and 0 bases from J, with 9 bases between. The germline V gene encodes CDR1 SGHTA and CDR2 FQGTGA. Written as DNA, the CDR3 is TGTGCCAGCAGCTTAACCGGCCAGATCTCTGGGGCCAACGTCCTGACTTTC. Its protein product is CASSLTGQISGANVLTF. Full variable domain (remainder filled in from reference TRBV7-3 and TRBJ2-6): GAGVSQTPSNKVTEKGKYVELRCDPISGHTALYWYRQSLGQGPEFLIYFQGTGAADDSGLPNDRFFAVRPEGSVSTLKIQRTERGDSAVYLCASSLTGQISGANVLTFGAGSRLTVL.

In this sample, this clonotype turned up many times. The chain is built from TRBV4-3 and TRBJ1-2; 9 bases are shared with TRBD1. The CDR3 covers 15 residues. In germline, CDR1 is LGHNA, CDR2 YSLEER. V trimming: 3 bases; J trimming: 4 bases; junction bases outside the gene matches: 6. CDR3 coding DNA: TGCGCCAGCAGCCAGGGGGGACAGGGCCTCTATGGCTACACCTTC. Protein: CASSQGGQGLYGYTF.

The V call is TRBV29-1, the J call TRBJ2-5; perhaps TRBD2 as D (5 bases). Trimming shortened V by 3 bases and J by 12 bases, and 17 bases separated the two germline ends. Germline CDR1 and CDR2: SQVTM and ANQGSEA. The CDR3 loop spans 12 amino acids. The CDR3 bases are TGCAGCGTTGACGACGGGGTAGTACGAAAGTACTTC. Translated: CSVDDGVVRKYF.

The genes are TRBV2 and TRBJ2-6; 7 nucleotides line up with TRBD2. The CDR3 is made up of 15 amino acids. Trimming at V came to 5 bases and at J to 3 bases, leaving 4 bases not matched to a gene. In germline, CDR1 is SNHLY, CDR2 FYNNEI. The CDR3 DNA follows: TGTGCCAGCAGTCGGACTAGTGGTGGGGCCAACGTCCTGACTTTC. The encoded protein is CASSRTSGGANVLTF.

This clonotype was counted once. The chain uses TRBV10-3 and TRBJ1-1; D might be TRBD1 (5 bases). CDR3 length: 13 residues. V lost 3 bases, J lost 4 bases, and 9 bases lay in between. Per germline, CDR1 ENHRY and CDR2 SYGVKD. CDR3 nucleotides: TGTGCCATCAGTGATTGGGGGTCCACTGAAGCTTTCTTT. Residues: CAISDWGSTEAFF.

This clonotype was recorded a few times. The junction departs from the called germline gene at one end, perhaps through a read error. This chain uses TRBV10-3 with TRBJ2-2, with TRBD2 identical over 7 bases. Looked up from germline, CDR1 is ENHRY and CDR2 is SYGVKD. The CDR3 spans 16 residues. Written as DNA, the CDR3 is TGTGCCAGCAGTTACCGTTCGGTCGCAGCGGGGGGGGAGCTGTTTTTT. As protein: CASSYRSVAAGGELFF.

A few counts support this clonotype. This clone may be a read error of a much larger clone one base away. The CDR3 sequence is CAISDGGRGGGNTIYF. The CDR3 nucleotides read TGTGCCATCAGTGACGGCGGGAGAGGGGGCGGAAACACCATATATTTT. The chain combines TRBV10-3 with TRBJ1-3, with 7 bases identical to TRBD1. This CDR3 is 16 amino acids long. Germline loops: CDR1 ENHRY, CDR2 SYGVKD. The V segment lost 3 bases and the J segment 4 bases; nucleotides outside the gene matches: 9.

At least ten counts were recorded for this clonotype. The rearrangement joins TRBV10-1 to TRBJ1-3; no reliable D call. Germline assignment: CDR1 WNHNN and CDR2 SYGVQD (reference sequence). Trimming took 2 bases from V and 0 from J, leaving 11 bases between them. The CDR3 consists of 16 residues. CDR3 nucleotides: TGCGCCAGCAGTGAGATGGAAATCCACTCTGGAAACACCATATATTTT. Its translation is CASSEMEIHSGNTIYF.

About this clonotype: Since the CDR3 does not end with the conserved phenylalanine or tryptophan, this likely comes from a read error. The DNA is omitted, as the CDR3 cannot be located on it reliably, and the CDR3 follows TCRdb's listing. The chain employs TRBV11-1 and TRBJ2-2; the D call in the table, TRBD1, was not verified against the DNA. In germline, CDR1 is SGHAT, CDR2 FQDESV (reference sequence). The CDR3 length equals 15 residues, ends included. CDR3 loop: CASTRDRVMDRGAVV.

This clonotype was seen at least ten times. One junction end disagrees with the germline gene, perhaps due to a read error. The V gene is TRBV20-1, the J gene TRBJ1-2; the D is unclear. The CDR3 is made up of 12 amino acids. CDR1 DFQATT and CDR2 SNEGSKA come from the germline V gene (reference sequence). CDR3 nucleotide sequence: TGCAGTGCTCGAGACGGCTACTATGGCTACACCTTC. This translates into CSARDGYYGYTF.

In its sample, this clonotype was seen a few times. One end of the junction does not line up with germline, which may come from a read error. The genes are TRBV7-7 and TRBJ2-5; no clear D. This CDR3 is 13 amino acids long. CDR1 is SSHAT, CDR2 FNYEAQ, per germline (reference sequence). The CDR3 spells CASSLGYAETQYF. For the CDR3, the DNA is TGTGCTAGCAGCTTAGGATATGCAGAGACCCAGTACTTC. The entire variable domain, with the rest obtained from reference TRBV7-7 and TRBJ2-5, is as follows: GAGVSQSPRYKVTKRGQDVTLRCDPISSHATLYWYQQALGQGPEFLTYFNYEAQPDKSGLPSDRFSAERPEGSISTLTIQRTEQRDSAMYRCASSLGYAETQYFGPGTRLLVL.

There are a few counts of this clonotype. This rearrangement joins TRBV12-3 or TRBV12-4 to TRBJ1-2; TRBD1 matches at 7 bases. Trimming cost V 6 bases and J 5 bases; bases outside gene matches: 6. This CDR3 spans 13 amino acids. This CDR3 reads CASRVTGRYGYTF. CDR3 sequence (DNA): TGTGCCAGCAGGGTGACAGGGAGGTATGGCTACACCTTC.

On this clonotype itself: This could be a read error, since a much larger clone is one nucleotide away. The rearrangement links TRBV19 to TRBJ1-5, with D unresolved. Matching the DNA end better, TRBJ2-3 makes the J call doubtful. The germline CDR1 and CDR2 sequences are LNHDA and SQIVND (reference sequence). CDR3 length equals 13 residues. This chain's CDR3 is CASSIAKNQPQYF. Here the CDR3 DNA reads TGTGCCAGTAGTATAGCCAAAAATCAGCCCCAGTATTTT.

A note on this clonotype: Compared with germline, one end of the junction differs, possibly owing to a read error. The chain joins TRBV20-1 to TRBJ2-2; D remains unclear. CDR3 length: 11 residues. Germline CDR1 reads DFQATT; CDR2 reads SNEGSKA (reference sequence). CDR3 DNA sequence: TGCAGTGCTGGAGATAGCGGGGAGCTGTTTTTT. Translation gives CSAGDSGELFF.

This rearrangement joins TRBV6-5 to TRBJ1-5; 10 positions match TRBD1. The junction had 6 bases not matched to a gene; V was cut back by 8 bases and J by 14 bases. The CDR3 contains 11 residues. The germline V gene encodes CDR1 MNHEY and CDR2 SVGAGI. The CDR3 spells CASGDRGYEHF. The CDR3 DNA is TGTGCCAGCGGGGACAGGGGCTACGAGCATTTT.

The CDR3 is CASSISGGGPQHF. CDR3 DNA sequence: TGTGCCAGTAGTATATCCGGGGGCGGGCCCCAGCATTTT. This sequence joins TRBV19 and TRBJ1-5; tentatively, D is TRBD1 (6 bases). Looked up from germline, CDR1 is LNHDA and CDR2 is SQIVND (reference sequence). Trimming took off 2 bases at V and 9 bases at J, with 11 bases between the two ends. The CDR3 length is 13 residues.

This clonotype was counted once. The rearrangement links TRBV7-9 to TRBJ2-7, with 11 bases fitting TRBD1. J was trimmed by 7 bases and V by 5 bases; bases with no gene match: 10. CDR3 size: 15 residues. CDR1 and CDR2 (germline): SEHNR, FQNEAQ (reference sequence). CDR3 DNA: TGTGCCAGCAGCCTCACCGGGACAGGGGGAGGGGAGCAGTACTTC. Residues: CASSLTGTGGGEQYF.

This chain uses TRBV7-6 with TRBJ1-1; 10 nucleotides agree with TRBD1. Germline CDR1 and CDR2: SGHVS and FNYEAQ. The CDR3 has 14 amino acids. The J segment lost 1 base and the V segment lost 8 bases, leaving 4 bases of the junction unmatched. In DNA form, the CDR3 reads TGTGCCAGCTGTTGGACAGGGGGGAACACTGAAGCTTTCTTT. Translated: CASCWTGGNTEAFF.

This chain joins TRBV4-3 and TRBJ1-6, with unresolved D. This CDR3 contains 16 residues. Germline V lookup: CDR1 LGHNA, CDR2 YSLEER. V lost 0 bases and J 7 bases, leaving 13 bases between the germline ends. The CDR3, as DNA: TGCGCCAGCAGCCAAGATAGAGGACGCTGGAATTCACCCCTCCACTTT. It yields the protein CASSQDRGRWNSPLHF.

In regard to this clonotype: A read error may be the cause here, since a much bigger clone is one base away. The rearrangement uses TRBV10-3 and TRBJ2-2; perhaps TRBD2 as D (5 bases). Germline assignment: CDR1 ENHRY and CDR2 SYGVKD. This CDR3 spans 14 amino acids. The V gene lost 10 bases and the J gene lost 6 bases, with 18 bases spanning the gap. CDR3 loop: CASKIREYAGELFF. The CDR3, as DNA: TGTGCCAGCAAGATCCGGGAATACGCCGGGGAGCTGTTTTTT.

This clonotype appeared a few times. The chain's CDR3 is CASSPRQPNTGELFF. CDR3 DNA sequence: TGTGCCAGCAGTCCTCGACAGCCAAACACCGGGGAGCTGTTTTTT. The chain combines TRBV2 with TRBJ2-2; D perhaps matches TRBD1 (5 bases). CDR3 size: 15 residues. The V end lost 5 bases, the J end lost 2 bases, and 12 bases lay between the germline ends. The germline V gene has CDR1 SNHLY and CDR2 FYNNEI.